The 6 T cell receptor beta chains below were found in one sample sequenced in a study of blood T cell repertoires in COVID-19. TCRdb keeps only in-frame clones here, not all; method: immunoSEQ multiplex PCR. This sample has around 270,000 clones, with around 89% found just once. Specimen: peripheral blood. The receptors were gathered from a man aged 55-75 years who had recovered from COVID-19.

The chain combines TRBV6-2 or TRBV6-3 with TRBJ1-1, with TRBD1 matching 9 bases. Looked up from germline, CDR1 is MNHEY and CDR2 is SVGEGT. CDR3 length equals 16 residues. V lost 4 bases to trimming and J lost 5 bases; unmatched junction nucleotides: 11. The CDR3, as DNA: TGTGCCAGCAGTTCTTGGACAGGGGAGTTGAGGACTGAAGCTTTCTTT. It specifies CASSSWTGELRTEAFF.

This rearrangement joins TRBV4-2 to TRBJ2-1; 10 bases are shared with TRBD1. CDR3 length: 21 amino acids. The V gene's germline CDR1 is LGHNA and CDR2 YNFKEQ. V shed 1 base, J shed 4 bases, and the junction held 19 bases outside the gene matches. Here the CDR3 DNA reads TGTGCCAGCAGCCAAGGTCGACAGGGGGCTATCCCCTTGGGGCTTTACAATGAGCAGTTCTTC. Protein product: CASSQGRQGAIPLGLYNEQFF.

The chain uses TRBV12-3 or TRBV12-4 and TRBJ2-7; D gene ambiguous. The CDR3 is made up of 11 amino acids. Trimming removed 4 bases at V and 10 bases at J, with 11 bases between. The CDR3 DNA reads as TGTGCCAGCAGTTCCGTAAGAGAACAGTACTTC. This encodes CASSSVREQYF.

J is TRBJ1-1 and V is TRBV19; weak D call: TRBD1 (5 bases). The CDR3 has 16 amino acids. V lost 0 bases, J lost 7 bases, and 18 bases lay in between. CDR1 is LNHDA, CDR2 SQIVND, per germline (reference sequence). This chain's CDR3 is CASSIEPRQLKGEAFF. The DNA of the CDR3 is TGTGCCAGTAGTATAGAACCTCGACAGCTTAAGGGTGAAGCTTTCTTT.

V is TRBV5-1 and J is TRBJ2-7; 9 bases are a match to TRBD2. Germline-derived CDR1 and CDR2 are SGHRS and YFSETQ. V lost 0 bases and J lost 0; bases outside the gene matches: 1. The length of the CDR3 is 15 residues. CDR3 DNA sequence: TGCGCCAGCAGCTTGGGCGGGGGGGACTCCTACGAGCAGTACTTC. Amino acid sequence: CASSLGGGDSYEQYF.

This chain joins TRBV18 and TRBJ2-2; D gene unclear. V dropped 0 bases and J dropped 2 bases, with 7 bases sitting between them. Germline V gives CDR1 KGHSH, CDR2 LQKENI. The CDR3 is made up of 15 amino acids. The CDR3: CASSPPGKNTGELFF. CDR3 nucleotides: TGTGCCAGCTCACCACCGGGCAAAAACACCGGGGAGCTGTTTTTT.